This T cell receptor beta chain was sequenced during a study of blood T cell repertoires in COVID-19. Study at large: Samples came from the United States, Italy and Spain, spanning acute and convalescent COVID-19.

In the authors' methods: The authors estimated nucleated cell counts from reference gene primer amplification. Libraries were prepared by immunoSEQ multiplex PCR; TCRdb keeps only in-frame clonotypes and omits some of them. D and trimming were read from the DNA, whereas the V and J calls and clone size are those reported in that table. The sample has about 11,000 clones, nearly 90% seen once. CDR1 SGDLS and CDR2 YYNGEE come from the germline V gene. The V end was cut by 1 base, the J end by 3 bases, with 10 bases between. The CDR3 is made up of 15 amino acids. The receptor comes from a human donor in a cohort sampled during active COVID-19. The source material was peripheral blood. The chain carries TRBV9 and TRBJ1-4, with D possibly TRBD1 on 5 matching bases. CDR3 amino acids: CASSVTTDPNEKLFF. For the CDR3, the DNA is TGTGCCAGCAGCGTAACGACAGATCCTAATGAAAAACTGTTTTTT.